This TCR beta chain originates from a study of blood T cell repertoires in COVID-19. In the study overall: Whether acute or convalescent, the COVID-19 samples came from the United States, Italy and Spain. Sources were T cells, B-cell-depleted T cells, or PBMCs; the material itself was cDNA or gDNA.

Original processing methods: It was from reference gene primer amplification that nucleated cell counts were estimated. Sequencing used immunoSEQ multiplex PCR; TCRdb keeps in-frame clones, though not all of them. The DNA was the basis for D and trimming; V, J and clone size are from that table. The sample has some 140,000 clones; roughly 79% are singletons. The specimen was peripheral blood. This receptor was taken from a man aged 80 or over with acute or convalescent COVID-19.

DNA of the CDR3: TGTGCCAGCAGCTTGGATGTACAGCCGAACACTGAAGCTTTCTTT. Residues: CASSLDVQPNTEAFF. The chain uses TRBV5-4 and TRBJ1-1; the D is unclear. Trimming cost V 0 bases and J 1 base, with 10 bases left between them. The CDR3 runs 15 residues. The germline V gene has CDR1 SGHNT and CDR2 YYREEE (reference sequence).